The 19 T cell receptor beta chains below come from one sample, sequenced in a study of regulatory T cells in long-lasting Graves disease. Noted time point: newly diagnosed GD, antithyroid drugs for less than 3 months. RNA from PBMCs was the source of the TCR library. Arm-PCR with iRepertoire HTBI primers amplified the CDR3 regions for these TCR beta libraries. TCRdb re-derived calls from the multiplex PCR reads in MiXCR, one entry per CDR3 protein. Here the sample spans about 470,000 distinct CDR3 sequences, 15% to 20% being singletons. In addition, the sample was reused for a study of T cells in Graves' hyperthyroidism and ophthalmopathy.

This specimen consisted of peripheral blood mononuclear cells (PBMCs), obtained at new diagnosis, from a patient treated with antithyroid drugs. These receptors came from a man aged 35 to 55 with Graves disease.

Turning to this clonotype: Possible read error: a much larger clone is one base away. This chain joins TRBV29-1 and TRBJ1-1, with D hard to call. The CDR3 totals 12 residues. Trimming took 7 bases from V and 0 from J, leaving 9 bases between them. The germline V gene encodes CDR1 SQVTM and CDR2 ANQGSEA. Written as DNA, the CDR3 is TGCAGCGCCTGGCGACTGAACACTGAAGCTTTCTTT. Protein: CSAWRLNTEAFF.

This clonotype was seen a handful of times. V gene TRBV7-3 combines with J gene TRBJ2-3; D gene ambiguous. V lost 0 bases and J lost 0, with 10 bases in between. The V gene's germline CDR1 is SGHTA and CDR2 FQGTGA. The CDR3 runs 16 residues. CDR3 residues: CASSLTGLASTDTQYF. For the CDR3, the DNA is TGTGCCAGCAGCTTAACGGGATTGGCTAGCACAGATACGCAGTATTTT.

This clonotype was found many times. The junction differs from germline at one of its ends, possibly a read error. The chain recombines TRBV2 with TRBJ2-1, with D uncertain. CDR1 and CDR2 (germline): SNHLY, FYNNEI. This CDR3 comprises 13 residues. In DNA form, the CDR3 reads TGTGCCAGCAGTACTAACTCCGGCCCCGAGCTGGTCTTC. Amino acids: CASSTNSGPELVF. Together with reference TRBV2 and TRBJ2-1, the CDR3 gives the full variable domain: EPEVTQTPSHQVTQMGQEVILRCVPISNHLYFYWYRQILGQKVEFLVSFYNNEISEKSEIFDDQFSVERPDGSNFTLKIRSTKLEDSAMYFCASSTNSGPELVFGPGTRLTVL.

A few counts support this clonotype. The chain carries TRBV12-5 and TRBJ2-1; D gene ambiguous. Germline CDR1 reads LGHNT; CDR2 reads FRNRAP. This CDR3 comprises 11 residues. V dropped 6 bases and J dropped 7 bases, with 7 bases sitting between them. The CDR3 region is CASGVRNEQFF. For the CDR3, the DNA is TGTGCTAGTGGGGTTAGGAATGAGCAGTTCTTC.

This chain connects TRBV7-3 to TRBJ2-1; 11 bases are shared with TRBD1. This CDR3 is 16 amino acids long. The junction had 5 bases not matched to a gene; V was cut back by 5 bases and J by 2 bases. Per germline, CDR1 SGHTA and CDR2 FQGTGA. CDR3 region: CASSPRGQGAYNEQFF. For the CDR3, the DNA is TGTGCCAGCAGCCCACGGGGACAGGGGGCCTACAATGAGCAGTTCTTC.

V is TRBV28 and J is TRBJ2-7; no reliable D call. CDR1 is MDHEN and CDR2 is SYDVKM in the germline V gene. The CDR3 consists of 13 residues. The ends were cut back, 7 bases at V and 0 bases at J, with 10 bases in the middle. The chain's CDR3 is CASNPKSSYEQYF. The CDR3 coding sequence is TGTGCCAGCAACCCAAAGAGCTCCTACGAGCAGTACTTC.

This clonotype was seen at least ten times. V and J are TRBV28 and TRBJ2-7; a possible D gene is TRBD2 (6 bases). The CDR3 contains 13 residues. V was trimmed by 7 bases and J by 6 bases, leaving 16 bases between them. Germline V gives CDR1 MDHEN, CDR2 SYDVKM. CDR3 sequence (DNA): TGTGCCAGCACCATGGGGCTAGCGAGCGAGCAGTACTTC. As protein: CASTMGLASEQYF.

As concerns this clonotype: With a much larger clone just one base away, this may be a read error. V usage is TRBV7-8 and J usage is TRBJ2-7; D perhaps matches TRBD2 (5 bases). The V gene's germline CDR1 is SGHVS and CDR2 FQNEAQ. V shed 5 bases and J shed 1 base, with 18 bases lying between them. This CDR3 contains 16 residues. The CDR3 DNA sequence: TGTGCCAGCAGCCCCCAGGAGGCTGGGTCTTCCTACGAGCAGTACTTC. Protein: CASSPQEAGSSYEQYF.

This clonotype was picked up a small number of times. V gene TRBV19 combines with J gene TRBJ2-3; TRBD2 matches at 11 bases. V shed 7 bases and J 2 bases; nucleotides not matched to a gene: 2. Germline assignment: CDR1 LNHDA and CDR2 SQIVND (reference sequence). This CDR3 has 14 amino acids. The CDR3 DNA reads as TGTGCCAGTAAACTAGCGGGGGACACAGATACGCAGTATTTT. As protein: CASKLAGDTDTQYF.

This clonotype was picked up many times. V and J are TRBV28 and TRBJ2-1; D is possibly TRBD2 (6 bases). The germline V gene has CDR1 MDHEN and CDR2 SYDVKM. V was shortened by 3 bases and J by 4 bases, with 16 bases between the two germline ends. CDR3 length equals 16 residues. The CDR3: CASSFHQAGGYNEQFF. For the CDR3, the DNA is TGTGCCAGCAGTTTTCACCAGGCCGGGGGTTACAATGAGCAGTTCTTC.

This clonotype was recorded at least ten times. In nucleotides, the CDR3 is TGTGCCAGCAGCTCCGGGACAGGGGTAGAGACCCAGTACTTC. It yields the protein CASSSGTGVETQYF. The gene calls are TRBV13 and TRBJ2-5; 10 bases agree with TRBD1. With V trimmed by 4 bases and J by 4 bases, 3 bases remained unmatched. CDR3 size: 14 residues. Germline V gives CDR1 PRHDT, CDR2 FYEKMQ (reference sequence).

This chain uses TRBV20-1 with TRBJ2-3; no clear D gene. Germline assignment: CDR1 DFQATT and CDR2 SNEGSKA (reference sequence). This CDR3 is 14 amino acids long. Trimming cost V 1 base and J 0 bases, with 8 bases left between them. The DNA of the CDR3 is TGCAGTGCTAGAGTGGGGTCTAGCACAGATACGCAGTATTTT. This codes for CSARVGSSTDTQYF.

This clonotype was picked up many times. J is TRBJ2-5 and V is TRBV20-1, with 7 bases identical to TRBD2. V dropped 3 bases and J dropped 2; count of bases not matched to a gene: 9. Germline V gene lookup returns CDR1 DFQATT and CDR2 SNEGSKA (reference sequence). The CDR3 spans 15 residues. CDR3 protein: CSARPSSGAQETQYF. The CDR3, as DNA: TGCAGTGCTAGGCCCTCTAGCGGAGCTCAAGAGACCCAGTACTTC.

V and J are TRBV6-1 and TRBJ1-4, with D possibly being TRBD1 (5 bases). The CDR3 is made up of 16 amino acids. Between the trimmed V and J ends, which lost 5 bases and 10 bases, there was a span of 23 bases. Germline CDR1 reads MNHNS; CDR2 reads SASEGT. CDR3 sequence reads: CASSPTGWGNEGKLFF. CDR3 DNA: TGTGCCAGCAGTCCAACCGGGTGGGGGAATGAGGGAAAACTGTTTTTT.

This chain uses TRBV29-1 with TRBJ2-4, with 8 bases matching TRBD1. V lost 5 bases to trimming and J lost 7 bases; unmatched junction nucleotides: 7. Germline CDR1 reads SQVTM; CDR2 reads ANQGSEA. The CDR3 consists of 13 residues. The CDR3 nucleotides are TGCAGCGTTTTGACAGGGGTTACGAACATTCAGTACTTC. Protein product: CSVLTGVTNIQYF.

In regard to this clonotype: A far larger clone is just one base off, so this is likely a read error. CDR3 sequence (DNA): TGTGCCACCAGTGATTGGCGGACTAGCGGGAAAGAGACCCAGTACTTC. Protein sequence: CATSDWRTSGKETQYF. This chain links TRBV24-1 with TRBJ2-3; 12 positions agree with TRBD2. TRBJ2-5 explains the end of the DNA better; the J call may be wrong. Germline loops: CDR1 KGHDR, CDR2 SFDVKD. The CDR3 length is 16 residues.

The chain uses TRBV28 and TRBJ1-5; no reliable D call. This CDR3 is 10 amino acids long. V was shortened by 3 bases and J by 6 bases, with 0 bases between the two germline ends. Per the germline V gene, CDR1 is MDHEN and CDR2 is SYDVKM. The CDR3 DNA is TGTGCCAGCAGTTTTCAGCCCCAGCATTTT. Its protein is CASSFQPQHF.

This clonotype occurred many times. This sequence joins TRBV5-1 and TRBJ2-1; a possible D gene is TRBD1 (5 bases). V lost 4 bases to trimming and J lost 5 bases, with 10 bases between them. This CDR3 has 13 amino acids. The germline gives CDR1 SGHRS, CDR2 YFSETQ. The CDR3 coding sequence is TGCGCCAGCAGCCGAGACAGCCACAATGAGCAGTTCTTC. Translated, it gives CASSRDSHNEQFF.

The J gene is TRBJ2-3, the V gene TRBV4-2; TRBD2 matches at 9 bases. The CDR3 consists of 17 residues. Germline CDR1 LGHNA, CDR2 YNFKEQ. V gave up 1 base and J gave up 3 bases; unmatched junction bases: 8. The chain's CDR3 is CASSQGDGGRVTDTQYF. CDR3 bases: TGTGCCAGCAGCCAAGGCGACGGCGGGAGGGTTACAGATACGCAGTATTTT.